One and the same sample provided the 18 T cell receptor beta chains below, sequenced in a study. TCRdb called the 5' RACE reads again in MiXCR, with one record for every CDR3 protein. The sample records 750 to 1,000 distinct CDR3 sequences, roughly 8.4% being singletons. Sequenced input: total memory T cells from blood PBMCs. Subset described: transitional memory CD4+ T cells. Every receptor here comes from a male donor with HIV.

This clonotype was observed a few times. This chain joins TRBV6-1 and TRBJ1-1, with D unresolved. V was cut by 7 bases and J by 2 bases, with 14 bases left in between. Germline CDR1 MNHNS, CDR2 SASEGT. The CDR3 length is 14 residues. The CDR3: CASTLKSSNTEAFF. The DNA of the CDR3 is TGTGCCAGCACCTTAAAGTCCAGTAACACTGAAGCTTTCTTT.

This clonotype is large. The CDR3 bases are TGTGCCAGCTGCTACGGGCGGGGGGACCGGAGTGAGCAGTTCTTC. Translation gives CASCYGRGDRSEQFF. The V call is TRBV4-2, the J call TRBJ2-1, with 8 bases lining up with TRBD2. Trimming removed 8 bases from V and 9 bases from J; junction bases left unmatched: 15. Germline CDR1 is LGHNA and CDR2 is YNFKEQ. The CDR3 loop spans 15 amino acids.

The V gene is TRBV9, the J gene TRBJ2-5; unclear D gene. There are 14 residues in the CDR3. Trimming cost V 0 bases and J 0 bases, with 6 bases left between them. Germline assignment: CDR1 SGDLS and CDR2 YYNGEE. CDR3 nucleotides: TGTGCCAGCAGCGTAGGTTCGTACCAAGAGACCCAGTACTTC. Translation: CASSVGSYQETQYF.

This clonotype was observed a handful of times. The chain uses TRBV20-1 and TRBJ2-7; 8 bases agree with TRBD2. Germline values: CDR1 DFQATT, CDR2 SNEGSKA (reference sequence). There are 15 residues in the CDR3. With V trimmed by 0 bases and J by 4 bases, 8 bases remained unmatched. The CDR3, as DNA: TGCAGTGCTAGAGATCCCCGGGGGGGCAAATACGAGCAGTACTTC. Translating it yields CSARDPRGGKYEQYF.

The chain has TRBV19 and TRBJ2-6; no firm D call. The germline V and J ends were trimmed by 5 bases and 6 bases, with 11 bases remaining between them. The V gene's germline CDR1 is LNHDA and CDR2 SQIVND (reference sequence). CDR3 size: 14 residues. This CDR3 reads CASSSVKEANVLTF. DNA of the CDR3: TGTGCCAGTAGTTCCGTGAAAGAGGCCAACGTCCTGACTTTC.

V and J are TRBV11-1 and TRBJ2-7; D uncertain. Germline V gene data show CDR1 as SGHAT and CDR2 as FQDESV (reference sequence). This CDR3 is 12 amino acids long. V shed 5 bases and J shed 0 bases, with 5 bases lying between them. The CDR3 DNA sequence: TGTGCCAGCAGCCCTGACTCCTACGAGCAGTACTTC. This sequence encodes CASSPDSYEQYF.

This clonotype was seen a few times. The rearrangement links TRBV11-2 to TRBJ2-7, with 7 bases fitting TRBD1. The CDR3 consists of 14 residues. With 3 bases clipped from V and 5 bases from J, the junction kept 7 bases outside the gene matches. The germline CDR1 and CDR2 sequences are SGHAT and FQNNGV. This CDR3 is CASSFSTGENEQYF. The CDR3 DNA is TGTGCCAGCAGCTTTTCTACAGGGGAAAACGAGCAGTACTTC.

This clonotype occurred a few times. V and J are TRBV10-3 and TRBJ1-5; D not resolved. The CDR3 is 15 residues long. Germline V gene sequence: CDR1 ENHRY, CDR2 SYGVKD. V was clipped by 3 bases and J by 2 bases, with 11 bases between them. For the CDR3, the DNA is TGTGCCATCAGTGACGTGACGGAAGGCAATCAGCCCCAGCATTTT. This codes for CAISDVTEGNQPQHF.

The chain combines TRBV6-2 or TRBV6-3 with TRBJ2-5; no firm D call. Trimming cost V 0 bases and J 5 bases, with 13 bases left between them. The CDR3 spans 15 residues. From germline, CDR1 is MNHEY and CDR2 SVGEGT. The CDR3 nucleotides read TGTGCCAGCAGTTACTCAGGTTACCCTAGGGAGACCCAGTACTTC. Translation gives CASSYSGYPRETQYF.

In this sample, this clonotype turned up a few times. This rearrangement joins TRBV11-3 to TRBJ2-5; 9 nucleotides align to TRBD1. CDR1 and CDR2 from the germline V gene are SGHNT and YENEEA. Germline trimming cut 3 bases from V and 3 bases from J; bases unmatched to any gene: 5. The CDR3 runs to 15 residues. The CDR3 loop is CASSLGQGGKETQYF. CDR3 sequence (DNA): TGTGCCAGCAGCTTGGGACAGGGCGGGAAAGAGACCCAGTACTTC.

As for this clonotype: A read error may be the cause here, since a much bigger clone is one base away. The chain couples TRBV11-2 to TRBJ2-3; 8 bases line up with TRBD2. J gave up 0 bases and V 5 bases, and 10 bases lay outside the gene matches. Per germline, CDR1 SGHAT and CDR2 FQNNGV. This CDR3 is 17 amino acids long. CDR3 bases: TGTGCCAGCAGCGTAGGTCCAGCGGGAGTCAGCACAGATACGCAGTATTTT. It codes for CASSVGPAGVSTDTQYF. The full variable domain, rest sourced from reference TRBV11-2 and TRBJ2-3, is EAGVAQSPRYKIIEKRQSVAFWCNPISGHATLYWYQQILGQGPKLLIQFQNNGVVDDSQLPKDRFSAERLKGVDSTLKIQPAKLEDSAVYLCASSVGPAGVSTDTQYFGPGTRLTVL.

The chain links TRBV11-1 to TRBJ1-6; 9 positions match TRBD1. Germline values: CDR1 SGHAT, CDR2 FQDESV (reference sequence). The CDR3 sequence is 15 residues long. J was trimmed by 10 bases and V by 5 bases; bases with no gene match: 9. As DNA, the CDR3 is TGTGCCAGCAGCAGTACAGGGGGCGCGAGGTCACCCCTCCACTTT. It translates to CASSSTGGARSPLHF. Combining the CDR3 with reference TRBV11-1 and TRBJ1-6 gives the whole variable domain EAEVAQSPRYKITEKSQAVAFWCDPISGHATLYWYRQILGQGPELLVQFQDESVVDDSQLPKDRFSAERLKGVDSTLKIQPAELGDSAMYLCASSSTGGARSPLHFGNGTRLTVT.

This chain joins TRBV6-2 or TRBV6-3 and TRBJ2-1, with a tentative D call TRBD1 (6 bases). V was shortened by 4 bases and J by 5 bases, with 15 bases between the two germline ends. The CDR3 is 15 residues long. From germline, CDR1 is MNHEY and CDR2 SVGEGT. CDR3 nucleotides: TGTGCCAGCAGTTCCTGGACAGTAAAAAACAATGAGCAGTTCTTC. Protein product: CASSSWTVKNNEQFF.

This clonotype showed up just a few times. J is TRBJ2-1 and V is TRBV6-2 or TRBV6-3, with 8 bases identical to TRBD2. Trimming cost V 2 bases and J 0 bases; bases outside gene matches: 3. This CDR3 has 16 residues. Germline lookup yields CDR1 MNHEY and CDR2 SVGEGT. The CDR3 DNA reads TGTGCCAGCAGTTACCACGGGGGGGCCTCCTACAATGAGCAGTTCTTC. This encodes CASSYHGGASYNEQFF.

The rearrangement joins TRBV15 to TRBJ2-5; 7 nucleotides agree with TRBD2. The V gene's germline CDR1 is LNHNV and CDR2 YYDKDF (reference sequence). The CDR3 has 16 residues. With V trimmed by 4 bases and J by 3 bases, 11 bases remained unmatched. This CDR3 reads CATSKGRGGTEETQYF. DNA for the CDR3: TGTGCCACCAGCAAAGGGAGGGGCGGGACGGAAGAGACCCAGTACTTC.

The chain couples TRBV15 to TRBJ1-1, with 7 bases fitting TRBD1. The V segment lost 1 base and the J segment 4 bases; nucleotides outside the gene matches: 3. CDR3 length equals 14 residues. Germline assignment: CDR1 LNHNV and CDR2 YYDKDF (reference sequence). The DNA for the CDR3 is TGTGCCACCAGCAGAGGGTACAGGGGCACTGAAGCTTTCTTT. This encodes CATSRGYRGTEAFF.

In its sample, this clonotype is large (0.1 to 1%). The chain couples TRBV6-5 to TRBJ1-3, with D hard to call. This CDR3 is 16 amino acids long. V was shortened by 4 bases and J by 0 bases, with 13 bases between the two germline ends. The germline gives CDR1 MNHEY, CDR2 SVGAGI. Here the CDR3 reads CASSFGRVASGNTIYF. The CDR3 DNA reads TGTGCCAGCAGTTTTGGACGGGTAGCCTCTGGAAACACCATATATTTT.

This clonotype was counted a few times. The chain combines TRBV20-1 with TRBJ1-1, with D unresolved. The CDR3 covers 11 residues. V shed 8 bases and J shed 3 bases, with 10 bases lying between them. Looked up from germline, CDR1 is DFQATT and CDR2 is SNEGSKA (reference sequence). As DNA, the CDR3 is TGCAGTATAAAACGGGACACTGAAGCTTTCTTT. Amino acids: CSIKRDTEAFF.